Sequencing of this T cell receptor (beta chain) was carried out in a study of T cell responses to AZD1222 COVID-19 vaccine. Study-wide points: Two AZD1222 administrations were followed by greater Spike-specific TCR breadth and depth. Clonal diversity may have been underestimated in mostly white British donors.

Generated by immunoSEQ multiplex PCR, the TCRdb table keeps only in-frame clones and is missing some. The sample lists 94,000 or so clones; roughly 88% were seen once. This CDR3 has 13 amino acids. The V end was cut by 1 base, the J end by 0 bases, with 6 bases between. Germline values: CDR1 GTSNPN, CDR2 SVGIG (reference sequence). Remarks on this clone: Its antigen is still unknown.

The material sequenced was peripheral blood, taken on day 0 of AZD1222 vaccination. This sequence originates from an adult in good health. This chain links TRBV30 with TRBJ1-1; D is uncertain. CDR3 DNA: TGTGCCTGGAGTGCTGGATTGAACACTGAAGCTTTCTTT. The encoded protein is CAWSAGLNTEAFF.